These T cell receptor beta chains were read from a single sample in a study of T cell changes during pregnancy in multiple sclerosis. Generated by immunoSEQ multiplex PCR, the TCRdb table keeps only in-frame clones and is missing some. Among about 83,000 clones listed, 90% to 95% were seen once. Sequences were derived from peripheral blood, sampled in the second trimester of pregnancy. Receptor source: a female donor with multiple sclerosis, enrolled in a pregnancy study. The CDR3 runs from the conserved cysteine through the conserved F or W. A D gene is named only where the DNA matches it firmly. Some rows mark clone size as missing; the rest say once, few, many or name a class of expanded clone.

d_gene: TRBD2; j_gene: TRBJ2-7; v_gene: TRBV6-5; abundance: -; CDR3aa: CASSWTSGIYEQYF; CDR3nt: TGTGCCAGCAGCTGGACTAGCGGAATCTACGAGCAGTACTTC
d_gene: -; j_gene: TRBJ2-1; v_gene: TRBV28; abundance: once; CDR3aa: CASSLVELSYNEQFF; CDR3nt: TGTGCCAGCAGTTTAGTGGAGCTCTCCTACAATGAGCAGTTCTTC
d_gene: TRBD2; j_gene: TRBJ2-2; v_gene: TRBV28; abundance: -; CDR3aa: CASSLGTSGSGELFF; CDR3nt: TGTGCCAGCTCTCTCGGGACTAGCGGGTCCGGGGAGCTGTTTTTT
d_gene: TRBD1; j_gene: TRBJ2-1; v_gene: TRBV19; abundance: -; CDR3aa: CASSSTGVYNEQFF; CDR3nt: TGTGCCAGTAGTTCGACAGGGGTCTACAATGAGCAGTTCTTC
d_gene: -; j_gene: TRBJ1-2; v_gene: TRBV6-6; abundance: -; CDR3aa: CASSYPAGGANYGYTF; CDR3nt: TGTGCCAGCAGTTACCCAGCAGGAGGGGCTAACTATGGCTACACCTTC
d_gene: TRBD1; j_gene: TRBJ1-2; v_gene: TRBV28; abundance: -; CDR3aa: CASSPWTGQRGGYTF; CDR3nt: TGTGCCAGCAGTCCCTGGACAGGGCAAAGGGGTGGCTACACCTTC
d_gene: TRBD1; j_gene: TRBJ2-7; v_gene: TRBV7-8; abundance: -; CDR3aa: CASRGTGGNEQYF; CDR3nt: TGTGCCAGCAGGGGGACAGGGGGCAACGAGCAGTACTTC
d_gene: -; j_gene: TRBJ2-2; v_gene: TRBV27; abundance: -; CDR3aa: CASSRGHNAGELFF; CDR3nt: TGTGCCAGCAGTCGGGGACATAATGCCGGGGAGCTGTTTTTT
d_gene: -; j_gene: TRBJ2-3; v_gene: TRBV6-6; abundance: -; CDR3aa: CASSYGGAQTDTQYF; CDR3nt: TGTGCCAGCAGTTACGGGGGCGCGCAAACAGATACGCAGTATTTT
d_gene: -; j_gene: TRBJ1-2; v_gene: TRBV29-1; abundance: once; CDR3aa: CSVGETNYGYTF; CDR3nt: TGCAGCGTTGGGGAGACTAACTATGGCTACACCTTC
d_gene: -; j_gene: TRBJ2-3; v_gene: TRBV5-1; abundance: -; CDR3aa: CASSLRGVPTDTQYF; CDR3nt: TGCGCCAGCAGCTTGCGGGGAGTCCCCACAGATACGCAGTATTTT
d_gene: TRBD2; j_gene: TRBJ2-7; v_gene: TRBV9; abundance: -; CDR3aa: CASSPSDPWTRIIYEQYF; CDR3nt: TGTGCCAGCAGCCCCTCAGACCCCTGGACTAGAATAATATACGAGCAGTACTTC
d_gene: -; j_gene: TRBJ2-3; v_gene: TRBV5-4; abundance: -; CDR3aa: CASSAGQSTDTQYF; CDR3nt: TGTGCCAGCAGCGCGGGACAGAGCACAGATACGCAGTATTTT
d_gene: -; j_gene: TRBJ1-3; v_gene: TRBV7-2; abundance: -; CDR3aa: CASSLSTGNTIYF; CDR3nt: TGTGCCAGCAGCTTATCTACTGGAAACACCATATATTTT
d_gene: -; j_gene: TRBJ1-1; v_gene: TRBV9; abundance: -; CDR3aa: CASSRMGAAEAFF; CDR3nt: TGTGCCAGCAGCCGAATGGGGGCGGCCGAAGCTTTCTTT
d_gene: TRBD2; j_gene: TRBJ2-3; v_gene: TRBV7-2; abundance: -; CDR3aa: CASSFDAGGTSTDTQYF; CDR3nt: TGTGCCAGCAGCTTTGACGCGGGAGGCACTAGCACAGATACGCAGTATTTT
d_gene: -; j_gene: TRBJ2-1; v_gene: TRBV7-2; abundance: -; CDR3aa: CASSLPSTYNEQFF; CDR3nt: TGTGCCAGCAGCTTACCTAGCACCTACAATGAGCAGTTCTTC
d_gene: -; j_gene: TRBJ1-1; v_gene: TRBV29-1; abundance: -; CDR3aa: CSGQVAGNTEAFF; CDR3nt: TGCAGCGGTCAGGTGGCCGGGAACACTGAAGCTTTCTTT
d_gene: TRBD1; j_gene: TRBJ1-1; v_gene: TRBV5-1; abundance: -; CDR3aa: CASSLGFDGTGALNTEAFF; CDR3nt: TGCGCCAGCAGCTTGGGGTTTGACGGGACAGGGGCCCTGAACACTGAAGCTTTCTTT
d_gene: TRBD2; j_gene: TRBJ2-3; v_gene: TRBV6-4; abundance: -; CDR3aa: CASSDSTSGSMDTQYF; CDR3nt: TGTGCCAGCAGTGACTCCACTAGCGGGAGTATGGATACGCAGTATTTT
d_gene: -; j_gene: TRBJ2-7; v_gene: TRBV2; abundance: -; CDR3aa: CASTPGAYEQYF; CDR3nt: TGTGCCAGCACCCCGGGAGCCTACGAGCAGTACTTC
d_gene: TRBD2; j_gene: TRBJ2-5; v_gene: TRBV28; abundance: -; CDR3aa: CASSLPGWPSGRLEKETQYF; CDR3nt: TGTGCCAGCAGTTTACCCGGGTGGCCTAGCGGGAGATTAGAGAAAGAGACCCAGTACTTC
d_gene: -; j_gene: TRBJ1-1; v_gene: TRBV9; abundance: once; CDR3aa: CASSVGAGREEAFF; CDR3nt: TGTGCCAGCAGCGTAGGTGCAGGGCGCGAGGAAGCTTTCTTT
d_gene: TRBD2; j_gene: TRBJ2-3; v_gene: TRBV11-2; abundance: -; CDR3aa: CASSLASGRFVDTQYF; CDR3nt: TGTGCCAGCAGCTTAGCTAGCGGGAGATTCGTAGATACGCAGTATTTT
d_gene: TRBD2; j_gene: TRBJ2-4; v_gene: TRBV5-4; abundance: -; CDR3aa: CASSRAGGAKNIQYF; CDR3nt: TGTGCCAGCAGCCGAGCGGGAGGAGCCAAAAACATTCAGTACTTC
d_gene: -; j_gene: TRBJ1-5; v_gene: TRBV5-1; abundance: -; CDR3aa: CASSLEGGSNQPQHF; CDR3nt: TGCGCCAGCAGCTTGGAAGGAGGGTCCAATCAGCCCCAGCATTTT
d_gene: -; j_gene: TRBJ2-1; v_gene: TRBV2; abundance: -; CDR3aa: CASRFSGYYNEQFF; CDR3nt: TGTGCCAGCAGGTTTAGCGGCTACTACAATGAGCAGTTCTTC
d_gene: -; j_gene: TRBJ2-5; v_gene: TRBV29-1; abundance: -; CDR3aa: CSVEDTGETQYF; CDR3nt: TGCAGCGTTGAAGATACGGGGGAGACCCAGTACTTC
d_gene: TRBD1; j_gene: TRBJ1-2; v_gene: TRBV27; abundance: once; CDR3aa: CASAWSGGAEDGYTF; CDR3nt: TGTGCCAGCGCATGGTCAGGGGGCGCTGAAGATGGCTACACCTTC
d_gene: -; j_gene: TRBJ2-1; v_gene: TRBV5-1; abundance: -; CDR3aa: CASISNEQFF; CDR3nt: TGCGCCAGTATCTCCAATGAGCAGTTCTTC
d_gene: TRBD1; j_gene: TRBJ1-2; v_gene: TRBV5-4; abundance: -; CDR3aa: CASSERTGGRNYGYTF; CDR3nt: TGTGCCAGCAGCGAGAGAACAGGGGGTCGGAACTATGGCTACACCTTC
d_gene: -; j_gene: TRBJ1-1; v_gene: TRBV5-1; abundance: once; CDR3aa: CASSSGRGTEAFF; CDR3nt: TGCGCCAGCAGCTCCGGAAGGGGAACTGAAGCTTTCTTT
d_gene: TRBD2; j_gene: TRBJ2-1; v_gene: TRBV19; abundance: -; CDR3aa: CASSKGGGRAGDEQFF; CDR3nt: TGTGCCAGTAGTAAGGGTGGCGGGAGGGCCGGGGATGAGCAGTTCTTC
d_gene: -; j_gene: TRBJ2-7; v_gene: TRBV29-1; abundance: once; CDR3aa: CSVAGQTVTYEQYF; CDR3nt: TGCAGCGTGGCCGGACAGACCGTAACCTACGAGCAGTACTTC
d_gene: TRBD1; j_gene: TRBJ1-5; v_gene: TRBV6-1; abundance: -; CDR3aa: CASSEWSWDRYRNSNQPQHF; CDR3nt: TGTGCCAGCAGTGAATGGAGCTGGGACAGATATAGAAATAGCAATCAGCCCCAGCATTTT
d_gene: -; j_gene: TRBJ2-3; v_gene: TRBV4-1; abundance: -; CDR3aa: CASSQAPRASDTQYF; CDR3nt: TGCGCCAGCAGCCAAGCGCCCAGGGCGAGTGATACGCAGTATTTT
d_gene: TRBD1; j_gene: TRBJ2-7; v_gene: TRBV6-5; abundance: -; CDR3aa: CASSYTLGQKAYEQYF; CDR3nt: TGTGCCAGCAGTTACACCCTGGGACAGAAAGCCTACGAGCAGTACTTC
d_gene: TRBD1; j_gene: TRBJ1-2; v_gene: TRBV7-9; abundance: -; CDR3aa: CASSAPAGQGLGYTF; CDR3nt: TGTGCCAGCAGCGCCCCGGCGGGACAGGGACTTGGCTACACCTTC
d_gene: -; j_gene: TRBJ2-1; v_gene: TRBV5-4; abundance: -; CDR3aa: CASSLGLTQSEQFF; CDR3nt: TGTGCCAGCAGCTTAGGACTAACGCAGAGTGAGCAGTTCTTC
d_gene: -; j_gene: TRBJ1-4; v_gene: TRBV9; abundance: -; CDR3aa: CASSVTAATNEKLFF; CDR3nt: TGTGCCAGCAGCGTGACAGCTGCAACTAATGAAAAACTGTTTTTT
d_gene: TRBD1; j_gene: TRBJ1-1; v_gene: TRBV18; abundance: once; CDR3aa: CASSPPGTGNTEAFF; CDR3nt: TGTGCCAGCTCACCACCCGGGACAGGGAACACTGAAGCTTTCTTT
d_gene: -; j_gene: TRBJ2-1; v_gene: TRBV5-1; abundance: -; CDR3aa: CASSSAEFRNSYNEQFF; CDR3nt: TGCGCCAGCAGCTCGGCAGAGTTCAGGAACTCCTACAATGAGCAGTTCTTC